These 8 T cell receptor beta chains originate from one sample sequenced in a study of shared clonotypes between healthy human individuals. TCRdb keeps only in-frame clones here, not all; method: immunoSEQ multiplex PCR. The sample records a few million clones, approximately 96% being singletons. Sequenced: naive CD4+ T cells sorted from blood. Indicated subset: CD45RA+ positively selected. These receptor sequences come from a man aged 18 to 29 in good health.

This clone is a singleton in its sample. The V and J genes are TRBV5-5 and TRBJ2-7; D might be TRBD2 (5 bases). The germline gives CDR1 SGHKS, CDR2 YYEKEE (reference sequence). The CDR3 extends over 15 amino acids. Trimming took 3 bases from V and 3 from J, leaving 16 bases between them. The chain's CDR3 is CASSSEAVSIYEQYF. The CDR3, as DNA: TGTGCCAGCAGCTCTGAAGCGGTATCGATCTACGAGCAGTACTTC.

The V gene is TRBV5-4, the J gene TRBJ2-1, with TRBD2 matching over 7 bases. J lost 2 bases, V lost 1 base, and 3 bases had no gene match. CDR1 is SGHNT and CDR2 is YYREEE in the germline V gene (reference sequence). The CDR3 spans 15 residues. DNA of the CDR3: TGTGCCAGCAGCTTGATGGGAGGGCCCTACAATGAGCAGTTCTTC. The encoded protein is CASSLMGGPYNEQFF.

Notes on this clone: Other DNA sequences of this sample code for an identical CDR3. The V call is TRBV18, the J call TRBJ2-5; possible D gene TRBD2, 6 bases. The CDR3 extends over 13 amino acids. Per the germline V gene, CDR1 is KGHSH and CDR2 is LQKENI. Trimming removed 3 bases at V and 1 base at J, with 6 bases between. The CDR3 nucleotides are TGTGCCAGCTCACCGGGAGGCCAAGAGACCCAGTACTTC. Protein product: CASSPGGQETQYF.

About this clone: Other nucleotide sequences from this sample produce the same CDR3. This chain joins TRBV5-1 and TRBJ1-1; 9 bases are a match to TRBD1. The CDR3 has 13 residues. Trimming cost V 4 bases and J 5 bases; bases outside gene matches: 3. Germline-derived CDR1 and CDR2 are SGHRS and YFSETQ. CDR3 sequence reads: CASSLTGGTEAFF. For the CDR3, the DNA is TGCGCCAGCAGCCTGACAGGGGGAACTGAAGCTTTCTTT.

The rearrangement joins TRBV5-1 to TRBJ2-1; 15 bases fit TRBD2. The germline V gene encodes CDR1 SGHRS and CDR2 YFSETQ. CDR3 length: 17 residues. After removal of 4 bases from V and 2 bases from J, the junction contained 4 bases not matched to a gene. The CDR3 reads CASSRGLAGGTYNEQFF. The CDR3 bases are TGCGCCAGCAGCCGCGGACTAGCGGGAGGGACCTACAATGAGCAGTTCTTC.

The chain combines TRBV5-6 with TRBJ1-2; D perhaps matches TRBD1 (5 bases). The germline V gene encodes CDR1 SGHDT and CDR2 YYEEEE. V gave up 1 base and J gave up 1 base, with 11 bases separating them. The CDR3 has 15 amino acids. The DNA of the CDR3 is TGTGCCAGCAGCTTGAAGGGGCAGTTTAACTATGGCTACACCTTC. Its translation is CASSLKGQFNYGYTF. The full variable domain, with the rest looked up from reference TRBV5-6 and TRBJ1-2, is DAGVTQSPTHLIKTRGQQVTLRCSPKSGHDTVSWYQQALGQGPQFIFQYYEEEERQRGNFPDRFSGHQFPNYSSELNVNALLLGDSALYLCASSLKGQFNYGYTFGSGTRLTVV.

The chain recombines TRBV7-2 with TRBJ2-7, with 9 bases fitting TRBD2. V shed 5 bases, J shed 3 bases, and the junction held 8 bases outside the gene matches. The CDR3 runs to 15 residues. The V gene's germline CDR1 is SGHTA and CDR2 FQGNSA. In nucleotides, the CDR3 is TGTGCCAGCAGCCAGAGGGGGACTAGCTTCTACGAGCAGTACTTC. Residues: CASSQRGTSFYEQYF.

CDR3 nucleotides: TGTGCCAGCAAGGAGACGGGCACAGATACGCAGTATTTT. It codes for CASKETGTDTQYF. This sequence joins TRBV5-4 and TRBJ2-3; D remains ambiguous. This CDR3 region has 13 residues. The germline V and J ends were trimmed by 6 bases and 1 base, with 9 bases remaining between them. CDR1 is SGHNT and CDR2 is YYREEE in the germline V gene (reference sequence).